This TCR beta chain was documented in a study of beta chain features in type 1 diabetes. What was sequenced were expressed TCRB transcripts, since all of the isolated RNA had been reverse transcribed. Sequencing used immunoSEQ multiplex PCR; TCRdb keeps in-frame clones, though not all of them. This table has 120,000 to 150,000 clones, 10% appearing once. Staining for CD45RO/CCR7/CD25/CD127/CD95/CD27 allowed sorting of CD4+ naive, central memory, regulatory and stem cell-like memory cells. CDR3 length: 14 residues. The germline V gene has CDR1 GTSNPN and CDR2 SVGIG (reference sequence). With 5 bases clipped from V and 5 bases from J, the junction kept 11 bases outside the gene matches. This clone was observed a few times.

The clonotype comes from a man between 18 and 35 years old in good health. Sequenced sample: naive CD4+ T cells from blood. The chain combines TRBV30 with TRBJ2-5, with 7 positions matching TRBD2. Written as DNA, the CDR3 is TGTGCCTGGGGGGAGGGCAATACGGGCGAGACCCAGTACTTC. Residues: CAWGEGNTGETQYF.